This note documents a single TCR beta chain sequence. This entry belongs to a study of T-cell reconstitution after alpha-beta-depleted transplantation in children. CDR3 size: 14 residues. Unmatched junction bases numbered 6, after V lost 4 bases and J lost 3 bases. Germline CDR1 reads DFQATT; CDR2 reads SNEGSKA (reference sequence). Preparation of the TCRbeta library involved a method that used unique molecular identifiers. TCRdb reanalysed the PCR reads using MiXCR and keeps one entry per CDR3 protein. The data contain some 200,000 distinct CDR3 sequences, about 9.2% of them singletons. The sequence derives from a human donor who donated a stem cell graft to a child with acute lymphoblastic leukemia. The specimen was PBMCs from the stem cell graft donor, collected from the stem cell graft. The gene calls are TRBV20-1 and TRBJ1-5, with TRBD1 matching 7 bases. CDR3 nucleotide sequence: TGCAGTGCTATCGGGGACAGCCTCAATCAGCCCCAGCATTTT. Translating it yields CSAIGDSLNQPQHF.